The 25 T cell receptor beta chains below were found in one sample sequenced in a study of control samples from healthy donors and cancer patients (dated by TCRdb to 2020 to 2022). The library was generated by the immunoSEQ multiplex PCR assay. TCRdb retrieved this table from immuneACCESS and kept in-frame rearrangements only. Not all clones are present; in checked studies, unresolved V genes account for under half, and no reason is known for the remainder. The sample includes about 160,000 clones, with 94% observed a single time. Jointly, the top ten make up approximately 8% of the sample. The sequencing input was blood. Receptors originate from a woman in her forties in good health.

CDR3 bases: TGTGCCAGCAGTTACTCGTTGGGGAACACTGAAGCTTTCTTT. This codes for CASSYSLGNTEAFF. The V call is TRBV6-2 or TRBV6-3, the J call TRBJ1-1; D gene uncertain. Germline V gives CDR1 MNHEY, CDR2 SVGEGT. Trimming took off 0 bases at V and 1 base at J, with 6 bases between the two ends. The CDR3 totals 14 residues.

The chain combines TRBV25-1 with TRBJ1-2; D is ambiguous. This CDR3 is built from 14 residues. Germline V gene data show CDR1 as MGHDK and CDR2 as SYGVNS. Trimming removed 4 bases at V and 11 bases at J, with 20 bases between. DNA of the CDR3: TGTGCCAGCAGTGTGGCCCTTACGTCTTCTGGTTACACCTTC. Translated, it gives CASSVALTSSGYTF.

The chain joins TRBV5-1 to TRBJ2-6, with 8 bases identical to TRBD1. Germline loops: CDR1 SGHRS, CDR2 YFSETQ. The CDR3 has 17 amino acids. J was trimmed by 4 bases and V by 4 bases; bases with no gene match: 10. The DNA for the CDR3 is TGCGCCAGCAGCGCGGGACAGGCGTCCCTGGGGGCCAACGTCCTGACTTTC. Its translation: CASSAGQASLGANVLTF.

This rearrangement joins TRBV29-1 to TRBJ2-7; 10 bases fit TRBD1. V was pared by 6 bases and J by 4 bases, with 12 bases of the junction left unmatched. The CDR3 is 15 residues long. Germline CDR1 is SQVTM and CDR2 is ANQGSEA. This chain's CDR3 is CSVVPGQGSMYEQYF. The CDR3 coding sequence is TGCAGCGTCGTCCCGGGACAGGGGAGTATGTACGAGCAGTACTTC.

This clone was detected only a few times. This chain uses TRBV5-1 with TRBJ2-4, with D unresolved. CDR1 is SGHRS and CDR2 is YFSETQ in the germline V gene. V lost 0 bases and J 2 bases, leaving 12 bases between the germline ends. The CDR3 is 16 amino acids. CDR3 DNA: TGCGCCAGCAGCTTGGGTCTAGGCGCGACCAAAAACATTCAGTACTTC. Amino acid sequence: CASSLGLGATKNIQYF.

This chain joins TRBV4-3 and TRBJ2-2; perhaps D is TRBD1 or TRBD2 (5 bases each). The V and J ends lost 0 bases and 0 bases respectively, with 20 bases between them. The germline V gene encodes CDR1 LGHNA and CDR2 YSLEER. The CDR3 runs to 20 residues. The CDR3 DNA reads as TGCGCCAGCAGCCAAGATTGGGCTATCCGGGACCACGCGAACACCGGGGAGCTGTTTTTT. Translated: CASSQDWAIRDHANTGELFF.

The CDR3 DNA reads as TGTGCCAGCAGCCCAGAAACTAGCGGGAGAGGGTATGAGCAGTTCTTC. Its translation: CASSPETSGRGYEQFF. V gene TRBV11-3 combines with J gene TRBJ2-1; 11 positions agree with TRBD2. The CDR3 is 16 residues long. The V segment lost 5 bases and the J segment 8 bases; nucleotides outside the gene matches: 11. From germline, CDR1 is SGHNT and CDR2 YENEEA.

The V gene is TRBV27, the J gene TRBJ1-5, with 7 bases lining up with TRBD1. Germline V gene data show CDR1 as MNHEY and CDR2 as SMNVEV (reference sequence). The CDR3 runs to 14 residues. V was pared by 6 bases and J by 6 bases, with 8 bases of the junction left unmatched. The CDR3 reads CASSERGRGQPQHF. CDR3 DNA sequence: TGTGCCAGCAGCGAGAGGGGGCGAGGTCAGCCCCAGCATTTT.

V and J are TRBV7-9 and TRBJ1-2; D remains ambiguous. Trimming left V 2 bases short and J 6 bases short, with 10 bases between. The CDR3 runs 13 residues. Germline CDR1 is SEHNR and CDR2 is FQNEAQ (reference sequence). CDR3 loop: CASSLNSGDGYTF. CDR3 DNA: TGTGCCAGCAGCTTAAACTCCGGGGATGGCTACACCTTC.

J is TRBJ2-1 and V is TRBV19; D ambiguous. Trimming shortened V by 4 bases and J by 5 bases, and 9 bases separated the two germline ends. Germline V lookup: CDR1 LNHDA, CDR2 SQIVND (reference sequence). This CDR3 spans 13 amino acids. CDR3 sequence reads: CASSTQYNNEQFF. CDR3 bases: TGTGCCAGTAGTACCCAATATAACAATGAGCAGTTCTTC.

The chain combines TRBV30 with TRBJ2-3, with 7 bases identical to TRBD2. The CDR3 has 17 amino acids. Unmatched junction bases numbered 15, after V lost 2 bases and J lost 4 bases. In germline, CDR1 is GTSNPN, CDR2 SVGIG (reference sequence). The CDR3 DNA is TGTGCCTGGAGTCTAGATTTTGGCGGGAGTTTGTCAGATACGCAGTATTTT. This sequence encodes CAWSLDFGGSLSDTQYF.

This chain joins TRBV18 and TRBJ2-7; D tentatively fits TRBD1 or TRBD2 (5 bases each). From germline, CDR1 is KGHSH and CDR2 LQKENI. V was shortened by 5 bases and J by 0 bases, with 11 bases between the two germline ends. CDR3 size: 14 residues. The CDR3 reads CASSKRDRSYEQYF. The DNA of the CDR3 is TGTGCCAGCTCAAAAAGGGACCGCTCCTACGAGCAGTACTTC.

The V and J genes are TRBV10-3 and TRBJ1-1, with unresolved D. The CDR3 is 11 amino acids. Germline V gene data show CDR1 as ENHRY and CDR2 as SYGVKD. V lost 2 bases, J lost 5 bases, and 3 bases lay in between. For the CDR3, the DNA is TGTGCCATCAGTGAGGGGACTGAAGCTTTCTTT. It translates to CAISEGTEAFF.

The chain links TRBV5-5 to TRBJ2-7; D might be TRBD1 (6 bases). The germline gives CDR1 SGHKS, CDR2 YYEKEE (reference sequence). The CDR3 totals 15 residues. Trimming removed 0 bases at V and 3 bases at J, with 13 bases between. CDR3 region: CASSLGGQTGYEQYF. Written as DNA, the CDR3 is TGTGCCAGCAGCTTGGGGGGGCAAACGGGCTACGAGCAGTACTTC.

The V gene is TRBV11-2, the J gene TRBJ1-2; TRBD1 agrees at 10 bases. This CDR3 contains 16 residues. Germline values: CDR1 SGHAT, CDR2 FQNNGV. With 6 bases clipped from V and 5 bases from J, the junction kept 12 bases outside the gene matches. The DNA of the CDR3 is TGTGCCAGCAGGCCGCTGCCGGGACAGGGGCTTTATGGCTACACCTTC. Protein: CASRPLPGQGLYGYTF.

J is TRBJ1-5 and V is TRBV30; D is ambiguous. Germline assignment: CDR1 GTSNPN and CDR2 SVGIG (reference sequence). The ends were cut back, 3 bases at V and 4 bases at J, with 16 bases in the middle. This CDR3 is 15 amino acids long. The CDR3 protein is CAWRAPGVGNQPQHF. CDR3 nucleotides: TGTGCCTGGAGAGCCCCCGGAGTCGGGAATCAGCCCCAGCATTTT.

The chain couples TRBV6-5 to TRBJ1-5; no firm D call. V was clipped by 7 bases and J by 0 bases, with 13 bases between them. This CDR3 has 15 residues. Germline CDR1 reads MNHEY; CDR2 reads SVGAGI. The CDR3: CASKRGGYSNQPQHF. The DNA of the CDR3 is TGTGCCAGCAAACGGGGAGGGTATAGCAATCAGCCCCAGCATTTT.

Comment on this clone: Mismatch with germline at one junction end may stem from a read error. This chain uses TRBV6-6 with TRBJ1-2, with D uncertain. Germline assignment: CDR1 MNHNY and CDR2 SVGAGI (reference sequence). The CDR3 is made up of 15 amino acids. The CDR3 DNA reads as TGTGCCAGCAGTTCCCTTATTTGGGATAACCATGGCTACACCTTC. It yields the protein CASSSLIWDNHGYTF.

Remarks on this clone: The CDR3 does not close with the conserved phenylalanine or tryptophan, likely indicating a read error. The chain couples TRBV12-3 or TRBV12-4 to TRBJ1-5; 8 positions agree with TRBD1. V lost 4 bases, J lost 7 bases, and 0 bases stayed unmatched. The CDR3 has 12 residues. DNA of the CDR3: TGTGCCAGCAGTTACAGGGGGCAGCCCCAGCATCTT. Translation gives CASSYRGQPQHL.

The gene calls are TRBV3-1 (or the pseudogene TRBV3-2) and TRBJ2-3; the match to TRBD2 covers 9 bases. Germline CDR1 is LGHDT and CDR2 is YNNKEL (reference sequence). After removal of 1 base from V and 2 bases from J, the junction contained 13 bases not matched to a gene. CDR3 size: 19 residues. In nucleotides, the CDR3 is TGTGCCAGCAGCCAAGTACCCCTGGTTACTAGCGGGTACACAGATACGCAGTATTTT. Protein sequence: CASSQVPLVTSGYTDTQYF.

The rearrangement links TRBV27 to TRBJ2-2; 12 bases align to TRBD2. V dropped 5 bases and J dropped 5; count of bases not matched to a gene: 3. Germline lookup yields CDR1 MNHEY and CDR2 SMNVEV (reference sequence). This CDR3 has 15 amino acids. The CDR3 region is CASSPGLAGTGELFF. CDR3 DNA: TGTGCCAGCAGTCCCGGACTAGCGGGGACCGGGGAGCTGTTTTTT.

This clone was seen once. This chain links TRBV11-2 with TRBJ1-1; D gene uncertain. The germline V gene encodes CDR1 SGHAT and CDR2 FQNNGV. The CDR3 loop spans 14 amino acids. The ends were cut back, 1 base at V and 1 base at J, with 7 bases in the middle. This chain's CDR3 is CASSLVGQNTEAFF. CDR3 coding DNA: TGTGCCAGCAGCTTAGTGGGCCAGAACACTGAAGCTTTCTTT.

The CDR3 loop is CASSSEAGFGGWGKTQYF. For the CDR3, the DNA is TGTGCCAGCAGCTCGGAGGCCGGCTTTGGGGGCTGGGGAAAGACCCAGTACTTC. The chain links TRBV5-6 to TRBJ2-5, with a weak D call TRBD1 (6 bases). CDR1 and CDR2 (germline): SGHDT, YYEEEE. The CDR3 runs to 18 residues. Trimming took off 3 bases at V and 6 bases at J, with 27 bases between the two ends.

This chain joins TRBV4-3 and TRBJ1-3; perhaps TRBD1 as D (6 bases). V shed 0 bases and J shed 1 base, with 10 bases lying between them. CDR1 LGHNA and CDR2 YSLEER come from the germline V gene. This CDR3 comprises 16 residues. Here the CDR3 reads CASSQDTGASGNTIYF. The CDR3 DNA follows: TGCGCCAGCAGCCAAGATACGGGGGCGTCTGGAAACACCATATATTTT.

CDR3 amino acids: CSASLSRSGSNYGYTF. CDR3 sequence (DNA): TGCAGTGCTAGTTTATCCAGATCAGGGTCCAACTATGGCTACACCTTC. J is TRBJ1-2 and V is TRBV20-1, with TRBD1 as a possible D gene (5 bases). The CDR3 is 16 residues long. Germline V gives CDR1 DFQATT, CDR2 SNEGSKA (reference sequence). Trimming took off 3 bases at V and 2 bases at J, with 19 bases between the two ends.